This T cell receptor (beta chain) appears in the sequencing data of a study of cytomegalovirus exposure and HLA in healthy donors. Overall study findings and caveats: Immune exposure was documented only through CMV serostatus. V- and J-gene trimming of TCR beta was linked (in a later analysis) to a missense DCLRE1C variant.

As for this clone: Its antigen remains unidentified.

The PCR ran on 60 Vbeta and 13 Jbeta primers. Original handling: In a later analysis, the count reached approximately 80 million unique TCR beta chains, with about 9.9 million shared. Clones were sequenced by immunoSEQ multiplex PCR, and TCRdb holds only the in-frame ones, with some missing. V, J and clone size are taken as reported in that table, and D and trimming were inferred from the DNA itself. This sample's table reports over 100,000 clones. The CDR3 spans 14 residues. Germline CDR1 is LNHDA and CDR2 is SQIVND (reference sequence). Trimming stripped 2 bases from V and 3 bases from J, with 10 bases between.

The rearrangement joins TRBV19 to TRBJ1-2; D is unclear. This TCR came from a man aged 35 to 55 in good health and CMV-seropositive. Sample: PBMCs. The CDR3, as DNA: TGTGCCAGTAGTATAACGTGGGGAGACTATGGCTACACCTTC. It encodes CASSITWGDYGYTF.